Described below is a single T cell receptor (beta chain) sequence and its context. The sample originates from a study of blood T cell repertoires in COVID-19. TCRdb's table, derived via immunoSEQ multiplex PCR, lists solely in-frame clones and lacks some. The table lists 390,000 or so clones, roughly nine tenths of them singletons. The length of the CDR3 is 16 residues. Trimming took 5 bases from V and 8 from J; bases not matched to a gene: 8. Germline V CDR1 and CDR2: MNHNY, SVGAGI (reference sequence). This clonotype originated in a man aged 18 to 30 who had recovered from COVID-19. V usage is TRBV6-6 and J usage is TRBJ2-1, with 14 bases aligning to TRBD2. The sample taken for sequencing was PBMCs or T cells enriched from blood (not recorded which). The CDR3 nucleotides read TGTGCCAGCAGTGGGTCCTCGGGACTAGCGGGAGATGAGCAGTTCTTC. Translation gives CASSGSSGLAGDEQFF.